This TCR beta chain comes out of a study of T cell changes during pregnancy in multiple sclerosis. Only in-frame clones appear in the TCRdb table, and some are missing; sequencing was by immunoSEQ multiplex PCR. The sample lists tens of thousands of clones; about 93% were seen once. There are 15 residues in the CDR3. V was trimmed by 1 base and J by 4 bases, leaving 13 bases between them. Germline CDR1 reads SGHVS; CDR2 reads FNYEAQ. The rearrangement uses TRBV7-6 and TRBJ2-5; the D gene is possibly TRBD2 (6 bases). This specimen consisted of CD8+ T cells from peripheral blood mononuclear cells, obtained in the second trimester of pregnancy. The clonotype was recovered from a female donor with multiple sclerosis, enrolled in a pregnancy study. The CDR3 coding sequence is TGTGCCAGCAGCTTAGTTGGGAGGCATACAGAGACCCAGTACTTC. Translation gives CASSLVGRHTETQYF.